Sequencing of this TCR beta chain was carried out in a study of CD8+ T cells in alopecia areata. Study in general: A 6-month period off drug followed tofacitinib, which lasted 6 to 18 months. General study results and limits: There were many expanded lesional clones persisting in scalp and blood during tofacitinib. Normal skin contains resident alphabeta T cells, and these are also sequenced in scalp samples. Scalp clonality decreased significantly with tofacitinib, and so did expanded CD8+ clones among the top 100.

In its sample, this clone was seen once. What it binds is not known. Extraction and reverse transcription of RNA yielded cDNA as the sequencing template. Produced via immunoSEQ multiplex PCR; TCRdb's table is partial and in-frame only. The sample has some 98,000 clones; roughly 64% are singletons. This CDR3 has 16 amino acids. Germline lookup yields CDR1 MGHRA and CDR2 YSYEKL. Trimming cost V 1 base and J 4 bases; bases outside gene matches: 10. Treatment reported: oral pan-JAK inhibitor, 5-10 mg twice daily. The sequence came from a human donor with alopecia areata. The chain employs TRBV4-1 and TRBJ2-7; 7 nucleotides line up with TRBD2. Specimen: CD8+ T cells sorted from blood, collected at week 4, from a patient treated with tofacitinib. CDR3: CASSQVLASGTYEQYF. In nucleotides, the CDR3 is TGCGCCAGCAGCCAAGTGCTTGCTAGCGGAACATACGAGCAGTACTTC.